Below, 2 T cell receptor beta chains from the same sample are listed, as sequenced in a study of CD8 T cells in ankylosing spondylitis. MiXCR, run by TCRdb on the 5' RACE reads, gives a single entry per CDR3 protein. This table has approximately 140,000 distinct CDR3 sequences, about a tenth appearing once. What was sequenced was blood, either unsorted or a sorted T cell fraction (not recorded which). These receptors all come from a male donor with ankylosing spondylitis or in good health (not recorded which).

The J gene is TRBJ1-1, the V gene TRBV12-3 or TRBV12-4, with D possibly matching TRBD1 (5 bases). V was trimmed by 5 bases and J by 5 bases, leaving 15 bases between them. This CDR3 is built from 14 residues. CDR3 sequence: CASSGERGGTEAFF. The DNA for the CDR3 is TGTGCCAGCAGTGGGGAGAGGGGAGGAACTGAAGCTTTCTTT.

This clonotype was detected ten times or more. The genes are TRBV20-1 and TRBJ2-1, with 7 bases aligning to TRBD2. This CDR3 has 13 residues. Germline loops: CDR1 DFQATT, CDR2 SNEGSKA (reference sequence). The V gene end was trimmed by 5 bases and the J gene end by 9 bases; junction bases not matched to a gene: 10. In DNA form, the CDR3 reads TGCAGTGCTGGAAGAAAAGCGGGATTTGAGCAGTTCTTC. Translated, it gives CSAGRKAGFEQFF.